What follows are 26 T cell receptor beta chains derived from one specimen sequenced in a study of blood T cell repertoires in COVID-19 (dated by TCRdb to about 2020). The method behind the library was the immunoSEQ multiplex PCR assay. Held by TCRdb, this immuneACCESS table contains in-frame sequences only and omits some clones. Under half of the omission traces to an unresolved V gene where checked; the cause of the rest is unknown. In all, the sample holds around 150,000 clones, and 90% to 95% of those were seen once. Roughly 5% of the sample comes from the top ten. The sample taken for sequencing was peripheral blood. These receptors all come from a woman between 50 and 59 years old with acute or convalescent COVID-19.

The J gene is TRBJ2-1, the V gene TRBV2; TRBD1 is a possible D gene (6 bases). The length of the CDR3 is 12 residues. Germline CDR1 reads SNHLY; CDR2 reads FYNNEI. Trimming left V 5 bases short and J 8 bases short, with 10 bases between. CDR3 sequence (DNA): TGTGCCAGCAGTACAGGGTTCGATGAGCAGTTCTTC. This codes for CASSTGFDEQFF.

This clone has only a few counts. This chain joins TRBV19 and TRBJ1-2; D gene ambiguous. CDR1 is LNHDA and CDR2 is SQIVND in the germline V gene (reference sequence). The V gene lost 10 bases and the J gene lost 4 bases, with 19 bases spanning the gap. This CDR3 contains 14 residues. CDR3 bases: TGTGCCACCCGAGAAAACGGTCAAACCTATGGCTACACCTTC. It yields the protein CATRENGQTYGYTF.

This rearrangement joins TRBV19 to TRBJ1-3; 9 bases fit TRBD1. This CDR3 has 15 amino acids. CDR1 is LNHDA and CDR2 is SQIVND in the germline V gene (reference sequence). J lost 3 bases, V lost 6 bases, and 6 bases had no gene match. CDR3 nucleotides: TGTGCCAGTAGCAACAGGGGGCCTGGTGGAAACACCATATATTTT. Translated, it gives CASSNRGPGGNTIYF. Supplemented by reference TRBV19 and TRBJ1-3, the full variable domain reads DGGITQSPKYLFRKEGQNVTLSCEQNLNHDAMYWYRQDPGQGLRLIYYSQIVNDFQKGDIAEGYSVSREKKESFPLTVTSAQKNPTAFYLCASSNRGPGGNTIYFGEGSWLTVV.

The CDR3 reads CASSLRGGSTDTQYF. The CDR3 bases are TGTGCCAGCAGCTTGCGCGGGGGGAGCACAGATACGCAGTATTTT. The chain links TRBV5-4 to TRBJ2-3, with 8 bases lining up with TRBD2. Germline lookup yields CDR1 SGHNT and CDR2 YYREEE (reference sequence). The CDR3 covers 15 residues. Trimming cost V 1 base and J 0 bases; bases outside gene matches: 1.

The chain joins TRBV18 to TRBJ1-6; unclear D gene. The CDR3 sequence is 14 residues long. V was pared by 4 bases and J by 10 bases, with 14 bases between. Looked up from germline, CDR1 is KGHSH and CDR2 is LQKENI. CDR3 bases: TGTGCCAGCTCACTGGATTCGGGGAAGTCACCCCTCCACTTT. Its translation is CASSLDSGKSPLHF.

This chain connects TRBV30 to TRBJ1-6; a possible D gene is TRBD1 (6 bases). V lost 1 base and J lost 3, with 10 bases in between. CDR1 is GTSNPN, CDR2 SVGIG, per germline (reference sequence). The CDR3 runs 15 residues. The CDR3 nucleotides are TGTGCCTGGAGTGGACAGGTTCTCTATAATTCACCCCTCCACTTT. It codes for CAWSGQVLYNSPLHF. The full variable domain, completed using reference TRBV30 and TRBJ1-6, is SQTIHQWPATLVQPVGSPLSLECTVEGTSNPNLYWYRQAAGRGLQLLFYSVGIGQISSEVPQNLSASRPQDRQFILSSKKLLLSDSGFYLCAWSGQVLYNSPLHFGNGTRLTVT.

This clone came up once. V gene TRBV19 combines with J gene TRBJ2-7; 9 nucleotides agree with TRBD1. Germline CDR1 is LNHDA and CDR2 is SQIVND (reference sequence). The CDR3 has 14 residues. V lost 5 bases and J lost 4; bases outside the gene matches: 6. CDR3 nucleotide sequence: TGTGCCAGTAGTGCCGCTGGACAGGGGTACGAGCAGTACTTC. It specifies CASSAAGQGYEQYF.

The chain combines TRBV19 with TRBJ2-5, with D uncertain. The CDR3 sequence is 13 residues long. Germline assignment: CDR1 LNHDA and CDR2 SQIVND (reference sequence). Trimming pared 4 bases from V and 2 bases from J, leaving 8 bases between. The CDR3 loop reads CASSRAVQETQYF. In DNA form, the CDR3 reads TGTGCCAGTAGTAGGGCAGTACAAGAGACCCAGTACTTC.

J is TRBJ2-6 and V is TRBV5-1, with 8 bases lining up with TRBD1. V lost 9 bases, J lost 0 bases, and 11 bases stayed unmatched. The CDR3 has 17 residues. Germline loops: CDR1 SGHRS, CDR2 YFSETQ. DNA of the CDR3: TGCGCCACCAAAACCGGGACAGGCAGCTCTGGGGCCAACGTCCTGACTTTC. This encodes CATKTGTGSSGANVLTF.

The genes are TRBV5-4 and TRBJ2-4; 8 bases fit TRBD1. Germline V lookup: CDR1 SGHNT, CDR2 YYREEE (reference sequence). V gave up 4 bases and J gave up 4 bases; unmatched junction bases: 4. The CDR3 is 14 amino acids. CDR3 coding DNA: TGTGCCAGCAGCCTGGGACAGGAGAAAAACATTCAGTACTTC. This codes for CASSLGQEKNIQYF.

This chain uses TRBV12-3 or TRBV12-4 with TRBJ1-4, with D uncertain. The CDR3 runs to 13 residues. Deletions cut 3 bases from V and 6 bases from J, with 8 bases between. The chain's CDR3 is CASSFSPDEKLFF. The CDR3 DNA sequence: TGTGCCAGCAGTTTTAGCCCGGATGAAAAACTGTTTTTT.

The chain links TRBV28 to TRBJ1-2, with no clear D. The CDR3 is made up of 13 amino acids. Looked up from germline, CDR1 is MDHEN and CDR2 is SYDVKM. Between the trimmed V and J ends, which lost 4 bases and 2 bases, there was a span of 8 bases. CDR3 DNA sequence: TGTGCCAGCAGTTCGGGAGGAAACTATGGCTACACCTTC. This sequence encodes CASSSGGNYGYTF.

The gene calls are TRBV4-1 and TRBJ2-7; D perhaps matches TRBD1 (6 bases). The V gene lost 4 bases and the J gene lost 0 bases, with 7 bases spanning the gap. The CDR3 extends over 13 amino acids. Germline V gene data show CDR1 as MGHRA and CDR2 as YSYEKL. The CDR3 bases are TGCGCCAGCAGCCCGGACAGCTCCTACGAGCAGTACTTC. It is translated as CASSPDSSYEQYF.

The V and J genes are TRBV5-6 and TRBJ2-3; 7 nucleotides agree with TRBD1. Germline CDR1 SGHDT, CDR2 YYEEEE. The V segment lost 2 bases and the J segment 3 bases; nucleotides outside the gene matches: 6. There are 15 residues in the CDR3. In DNA, the CDR3 is TGTGCCAGCAGCTTCGGACAGGTCTCTACAGATACGCAGTATTTT. Translating it yields CASSFGQVSTDTQYF.

The V call is TRBV7-9, the J call TRBJ2-1, with 12 bases aligning to TRBD1. CDR1 is SEHNR, CDR2 FQNEAQ, per germline (reference sequence). V was pared by 7 bases and J by 5 bases, with 12 bases of the junction left unmatched. The CDR3 has 17 residues. In DNA, the CDR3 is TGTGCCAGCACCCCCCGGGCGGGACAGGGGGCGAACAATGAGCAGTTCTTC. Translated, it gives CASTPRAGQGANNEQFF.

V is TRBV6-5 and J is TRBJ1-1; D is ambiguous. V gave up 6 bases and J gave up 5 bases, with 16 bases separating them. Germline-derived CDR1 and CDR2 are MNHEY and SVGAGI. This CDR3 comprises 14 residues. The CDR3: CASRPPGVNTEAFF. CDR3 in DNA: TGTGCCAGCAGACCCCCCGGGGTAAATACTGAAGCTTTCTTT.

The J gene is TRBJ2-2, the V gene TRBV29-1; D is unresolved. With 6 bases removed from V and 5 bases from J, the gap between germline ends came to 16 bases. The germline gives CDR1 SQVTM, CDR2 ANQGSEA. The CDR3 runs to 14 residues. CDR3 protein: CSVLDMTRTGELFF. CDR3 nucleotide sequence: TGCAGCGTCTTAGATATGACAAGGACCGGGGAGCTGTTTTTT.

The CDR3 bases are TGCGCCAGCAGCCCTAGTCAGGGTGGGGAAAAACTGTTTTTT. This gives the protein CASSPSQGGEKLFF. The chain uses TRBV5-1 and TRBJ1-4; D is possibly TRBD1 (5 bases). V lost 4 bases and J lost 8, with 15 bases in between. This CDR3 contains 14 residues. Germline lookup yields CDR1 SGHRS and CDR2 YFSETQ.

The chain links TRBV5-4 to TRBJ1-2; D ambiguous. Germline CDR1 is SGHNT and CDR2 is YYREEE (reference sequence). The length of the CDR3 is 15 residues. V shed 4 bases and J shed 0 bases, with 13 bases lying between them. The CDR3 region has the DNA TGTGCCAGCAGCCCCCAAACCGGGACTAACTATGGCTACACCTTC. Its translation is CASSPQTGTNYGYTF. The full variable domain, rest sourced from reference TRBV5-4 and TRBJ1-2, is ETGVTQSPTHLIKTRGQQVTLRCSSQSGHNTVSWYQQALGQGPQFIFQYYREEENGRGNFPPRFSGLQFPNYSSELNVNALELDDSALYLCASSPQTGTNYGYTFGSGTRLTVV.

The V and J genes are TRBV7-2 and TRBJ2-5, with 11 bases fitting TRBD2. After removal of 5 bases from V and 3 bases from J, the junction contained 5 bases not matched to a gene. In germline, CDR1 is SGHTA, CDR2 FQGNSA. This CDR3 has 15 residues. The CDR3 here is CASSLGLAEKETQYF. DNA for the CDR3: TGTGCCAGCAGCCTGGGACTAGCGGAAAAAGAGACCCAGTACTTC. The whole variable domain, filled in from reference TRBV7-2 and TRBJ2-5, reads GAGVSQSPSNKVTEKGKDVELRCDPISGHTALYWYRQSLGQGLEFLIYFQGNSAPDKSGLPSDRFSAERTGGSVSTLTIQRTQQEDSAVYLCASSLGLAEKETQYFGPGTRLLVL.

The chain joins TRBV12-5 to TRBJ2-1; TRBD1 agrees at 8 bases. Looked up from germline, CDR1 is LGHNT and CDR2 is FRNRAP. The V segment lost 2 bases and the J segment 2 bases; nucleotides outside the gene matches: 8. The CDR3 loop spans 17 amino acids. CDR3 region: CASGLKIGQGPYNEQFF. CDR3 bases: TGTGCTAGTGGTTTGAAAATCGGACAGGGCCCCTACAATGAGCAGTTCTTC.

The chain recombines TRBV18 with TRBJ1-2; D remains unclear. CDR3 length equals 13 residues. Trimming stripped 2 bases from V and 2 bases from J, with 6 bases between. Looked up from germline, CDR1 is KGHSH and CDR2 is LQKENI. The CDR3, as DNA: TGTGCCAGCTCACCAGACATCAACTATGGCTACACCTTC. Residues: CASSPDINYGYTF. The full variable domain, completed using reference TRBV18 and TRBJ1-2, is NAGVMQNPRHLVRRRGQEARLRCSPMKGHSHVYWYRQLPEEGLKFMVYLQKENIIDESGMPKERFSAEFPKEGPSILRIQQVVRGDSAAYFCASSPDINYGYTFGSGTRLTVV.

This chain connects TRBV5-8 to TRBJ1-1; D is undetermined. The CDR3 runs 14 residues. Germline CDR1 SGHTS, CDR2 YDEGEE. V lost 4 bases to trimming and J lost 0 bases, with 10 bases between them. In DNA form, the CDR3 reads TGTGCCAGCAGCCTCCTAGGTCTGAACACTGAAGCTTTCTTT. Protein sequence: CASSLLGLNTEAFF.

V and J are TRBV7-3 and TRBJ2-6; D is ambiguous. The germline V gene encodes CDR1 SGHTA and CDR2 FQGTGA. This CDR3 contains 14 residues. V was clipped by 5 bases and J by 2 bases, with 7 bases between them. The CDR3 DNA is TGTGCCAGCAGCCCAACAGCTGGGGCCAACGTCCTGACTTTC. The encoded protein is CASSPTAGANVLTF.

The genes are TRBV7-6 and TRBJ1-4; D unresolved. The CDR3 has 15 residues. Per germline, CDR1 SGHVS and CDR2 FNYEAQ. V lost 5 bases to trimming and J lost 7 bases, with 17 bases between them. The CDR3 loop reads CASSPSWQASEKLFF. As DNA, the CDR3 is TGTGCCAGCAGCCCGAGTTGGCAGGCGAGTGAAAAACTGTTTTTT. The full variable domain, rest sourced from reference TRBV7-6 and TRBJ1-4, is GAGVSQSPRYKVTKRGQDVALRCDPISGHVSLYWYRQALGQGPEFLTYFNYEAQQDKSGLPNDRFSAERPEGSISTLTIQRTEQRDSAMYRCASSPSWQASEKLFFGSGTQLSVL.

The rearrangement uses TRBV13 and TRBJ1-1; 8 bases map to TRBD1. V shed 5 bases, J shed 0 bases, and the junction held 5 bases outside the gene matches. Germline V CDR1 and CDR2: PRHDT, FYEKMQ (reference sequence). This CDR3 has 15 residues. Here the CDR3 DNA reads TGTGCCAGCAGCCTGACAGGGGCCGTGAACACTGAAGCTTTCTTT. Translation: CASSLTGAVNTEAFF.